This T cell receptor beta chain was documented in a study of beta chain features in type 1 diabetes. Study conclusions and caveats: Type 1 diabetes patients showed fewer insertions and more deletions at VDJ junctions. In all four CD4+ subsets, TCRB CDR3 length was significantly, moderately reduced in type 1 diabetes. Naive, central memory and regulatory TCRB repertoires appeared more similar among patients than healthy donors.

This clone was counted between two and nine times. The target antigen is unknown. Of the isolated RNA, all was reverse transcribed, and so the sequenced material was expressed TCRB transcripts. Some clones are missing from TCRdb's copy, which holds only in-frame ones; the method was immunoSEQ multiplex PCR. In the table there are around 280,000 clones, over 12% of which are singletons. Material for sequencing was naive CD4+ T cells from blood. The TCR was taken from a man younger than 35 with type 1 diabetes.

This chain's CDR3 is CASSRGQGSAKNIQYF. The CDR3 region has the DNA TGTGCCAGCTCACGCGGACAGGGATCAGCCAAAAACATTCAGTACTTC. The V and J genes are TRBV18 and TRBJ2-4; 8 nucleotides agree with TRBD1. From germline, CDR1 is KGHSH and CDR2 LQKENI. Trimming cost V 4 bases and J 0 bases; bases outside gene matches: 5. CDR3 length: 16 residues.